This TCR beta chain was recovered during a study of cytomegalovirus exposure and HLA in healthy donors. The V gene lost 0 bases and the J gene lost 5 bases, with 8 bases spanning the gap. The CDR3 totals 13 residues. Germline V gene sequence: CDR1 SGHRS, CDR2 YFSETQ. General observations from the study: A list of around 160 TCR beta chains associated with cytomegalovirus was given.

Primers included in the PCR were 60 Vbeta and 13 Jbeta primers. Data came from immunoSEQ multiplex PCR; TCRdb stores just in-frame clones and leaves some out. The sample shows 200,000 to 250,000 clones, approximately 88% of them seen only once. Notes on this clone: The target antigen is unknown.

The chain has TRBV5-1 and TRBJ2-5; D is undetermined. This receptor was identified in a boy between 2 and 15 years old in good health and CMV-seronegative. Sample: PBMCs. The CDR3 DNA reads as TGCGCCAGCAGCTTGGCGGTGAAGGAGACCCAGTACTTC. Its protein product is CASSLAVKETQYF.